This record covers a single T cell receptor (beta chain). Its antigen is as yet unknown. At one end the junction does not follow the germline gene, possibly because of a read error. Germline CDR1 SGHAT, CDR2 FQNNGV. This CDR3 contains 15 residues. These data come from a study of cytomegalovirus exposure and HLA in healthy donors. General study points: Later genetic work tied a missense DCLRE1C variant to beta-chain V and J trimming.

The PCR had 60 Vbeta and 13 Jbeta primers. In the source study's methods: Unique TCR beta chains numbered roughly 84 million in a later analysis, with around 10 million shared. TCRdb keeps only in-frame clones here, not all; method: immunoSEQ multiplex PCR. The V and J calls and the clone size are those of that table, but D and trimming were determined from the DNA. The listing contains 180,000 or so clones. The sample was PBMCs. The chain carries TRBV11-2 and TRBJ2-7, with TRBD2 as a possible D gene (6 bases). This receptor was identified in a boy between 5 and 17 years old in good health and CMV-seronegative. The CDR3 nucleotides are TGTGCCAGCAGCTCAATCCGCGGGACGACCTACGGGCAGTACTTC. Amino acids: CASSSIRGTTYGQYF. The whole variable domain, remainder taken from reference TRBV11-2 and TRBJ2-7, is EAGVAQSPRYKIIEKRQSVAFWCNPISGHATLYWYQQILGQGPKLLIQFQNNGVVDDSQLPKDRFSAERLKGVDSTLKIQPAKLEDSAVYLCASSSIRGTTYGQYFGPGTRLTVT.